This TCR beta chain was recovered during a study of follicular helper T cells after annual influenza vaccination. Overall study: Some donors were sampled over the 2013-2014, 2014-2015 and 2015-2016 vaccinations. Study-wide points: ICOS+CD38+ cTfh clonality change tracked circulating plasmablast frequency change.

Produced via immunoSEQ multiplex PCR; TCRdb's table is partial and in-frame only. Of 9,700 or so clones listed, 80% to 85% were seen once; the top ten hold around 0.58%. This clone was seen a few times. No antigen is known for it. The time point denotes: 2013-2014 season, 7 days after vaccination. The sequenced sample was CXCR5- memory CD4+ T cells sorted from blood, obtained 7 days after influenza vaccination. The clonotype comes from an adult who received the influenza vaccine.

The CDR3 nucleotides are TGTGCCTGGAGTTTCTTCCTAGACAGGGGCCTCAATCAGCCCCAGCATTTT. Encoded protein: CAWSFFLDRGLNQPQHF. The chain carries TRBV30 and TRBJ1-5, with 8 bases identical to TRBD1. The CDR3 length is 17 residues. J was trimmed by 3 bases and V by 2 bases; bases with no gene match: 12. Germline loops: CDR1 GTSNPN, CDR2 SVGIG (reference sequence).